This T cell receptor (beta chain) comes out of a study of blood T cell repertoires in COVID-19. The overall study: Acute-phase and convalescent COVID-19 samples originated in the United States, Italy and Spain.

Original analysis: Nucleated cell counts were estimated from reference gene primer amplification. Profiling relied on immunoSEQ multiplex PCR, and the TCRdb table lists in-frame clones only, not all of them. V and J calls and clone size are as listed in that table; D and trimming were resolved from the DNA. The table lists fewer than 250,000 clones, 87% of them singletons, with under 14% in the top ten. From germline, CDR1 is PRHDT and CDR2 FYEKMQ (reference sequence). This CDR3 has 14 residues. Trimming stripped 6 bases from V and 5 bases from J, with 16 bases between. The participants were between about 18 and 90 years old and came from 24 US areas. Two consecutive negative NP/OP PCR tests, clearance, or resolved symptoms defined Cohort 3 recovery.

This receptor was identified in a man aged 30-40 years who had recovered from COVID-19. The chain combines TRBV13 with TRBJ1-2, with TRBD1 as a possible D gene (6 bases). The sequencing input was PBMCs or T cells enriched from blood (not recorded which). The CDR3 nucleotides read TGTGCCAGCAGACGTGGGGGCGGTTTGTATGGCTACACCTTC. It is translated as CASRRGGGLYGYTF.